These 12 T cell receptor beta chains share one sample of origin, sequenced in a study of blood T cell repertoires in COVID-19. Profiling relied on immunoSEQ multiplex PCR, and the TCRdb table lists in-frame clones only, not all of them. The repertoire holds around 110,000 clones, with roughly four fifths as singletons. Sequences were obtained from peripheral blood. These receptors all stem from a man aged 65 to 79 with active or convalescent COVID-19.

The chain uses TRBV10-3 and TRBJ1-6; 8 bases fit TRBD1. The V segment lost 11 bases and the J segment 6 bases; nucleotides outside the gene matches: 6. The germline CDR1 and CDR2 sequences are ENHRY and SYGVKD. The CDR3 length is 13 residues. CDR3 DNA: TGTGCCGTTGGACAGGGAGCTAATTCACCCCTCCACTTT. Its protein product is CAVGQGANSPLHF.

In this sample, this clone turned up once. This sequence joins TRBV7-2 and TRBJ1-5, with 7 positions matching TRBD1. Unmatched junction bases numbered 3, after V lost 0 bases and J lost 4 bases. Germline V gives CDR1 SGHTA, CDR2 FQGNSA. The CDR3 runs 15 residues. This CDR3 is CASSLAGQVNQPQHF. The CDR3 DNA follows: TGTGCCAGCAGCTTAGCCGGACAGGTTAATCAGCCCCAGCATTTT. Based on the CDR3 plus reference TRBV7-2 and TRBJ1-5, the full variable domain is GAGVSQSPSNKVTEKGKDVELRCDPISGHTALYWYRQSLGQGLEFLIYFQGNSAPDKSGLPSDRFSAERTGGSVSTLTIQRTQQEDSAVYLCASSLAGQVNQPQHFGDGTRLSIL.

This sequence joins TRBV7-3 and TRBJ1-2; D uncertain. The V gene's germline CDR1 is SGHTA and CDR2 FQGTGA. Trimming removed 5 bases at V and 0 bases at J, with 13 bases between. The CDR3 loop spans 15 amino acids. The DNA for the CDR3 is TGTGCCAGCAGCCCGAACTCGGGGTCTAACTATGGCTACACCTTC. Translation: CASSPNSGSNYGYTF. Variable domain in full (rest from reference TRBV7-3 and TRBJ1-2): GAGVSQTPSNKVTEKGKYVELRCDPISGHTALYWYRQSLGQGPEFLIYFQGTGAADDSGLPNDRFFAVRPEGSVSTLKIQRTERGDSAVYLCASSPNSGSNYGYTFGSGTRLTVV.

This clone is medium-sized by share. This chain links TRBV9 with TRBJ2-7; TRBD2 matches at 12 bases. This CDR3 spans 14 amino acids. Germline V lookup: CDR1 SGDLS, CDR2 YYNGEE. J was trimmed by 3 bases and V by 3 bases; bases with no gene match: 1. CDR3: CASSGGLAGYEQYF. In DNA, the CDR3 is TGTGCCAGCAGCGGGGGACTAGCGGGCTACGAGCAGTACTTC. The whole variable domain, filled in from reference TRBV9 and TRBJ2-7, reads DSGVTQTPKHLITATGQRVTLRCSPRSGDLSVYWYQQSLDQGLQFLIQYYNGEERAKGNILERFSAQQFPDLHSELNLSSLELGDSALYFCASSGGLAGYEQYFGPGTRLTVT.

The chain joins TRBV28 to TRBJ1-1; perhaps TRBD1 as D (6 bases). CDR3 length: 14 amino acids. Trimming removed 6 bases from V and 4 bases from J, with 15 bases in between. In germline, CDR1 is MDHEN, CDR2 SYDVKM. CDR3 sequence (DNA): TGTGCCAGCAGCTCCGGCGGGGGCTCCACTGAAGCTTTCTTT. This gives the protein CASSSGGGSTEAFF.

The chain is built from TRBV7-9 and TRBJ2-3; the match to TRBD2 covers 14 bases. Germline CDR1 is SEHNR and CDR2 is FQNEAQ (reference sequence). J gave up 5 bases and V 7 bases, and 14 bases lay outside the gene matches. The CDR3 totals 18 residues. The CDR3 region is CASTFWGGLAGEGDTQYF. In nucleotides, the CDR3 is TGTGCCAGCACCTTTTGGGGGGGACTAGCGGGAGAAGGAGATACGCAGTATTTT.

The CDR3 DNA reads TGTGCCAGACTCCCCGGACAGTCGGACTACGAGCAGTACTTC. Its protein is CARLPGQSDYEQYF. The genes are TRBV9 and TRBJ2-7; possibly TRBD1 for D (6 bases). Germline-derived CDR1 and CDR2 are SGDLS and YYNGEE. The CDR3 sequence is 14 residues long. V shed 8 bases and J shed 3 bases, with 18 bases lying between them. Filled out from reference TRBV9 and TRBJ2-7, the complete variable domain reads DSGVTQTPKHLITATGQRVTLRCSPRSGDLSVYWYQQSLDQGLQFLIQYYNGEERAKGNILERFSAQQFPDLHSELNLSSLELGDSALYFCARLPGQSDYEQYFGPGTRLTVT.

This clone was observed a single time. This chain joins TRBV3-1 (or the pseudogene TRBV3-2) and TRBJ2-7; 9 bases agree with TRBD1. The germline gives CDR1 LGHDT, CDR2 YNNKEL (reference sequence). Trimming cost V 1 base and J 7 bases; bases outside gene matches: 11. The CDR3 has 16 residues. As DNA, the CDR3 is TGTGCCAGCAGCCAAGGACCGGGACAGGGACAACGGGAGCAGTACTTC. Amino acids: CASSQGPGQGQREQYF.

V gene TRBV9 combines with J gene TRBJ2-7, with 11 bases matching TRBD2. This CDR3 spans 16 amino acids. In germline, CDR1 is SGDLS, CDR2 YYNGEE. V lost 0 bases, J lost 2 bases, and 4 bases stayed unmatched. CDR3 in amino acids: CASSVGGLAAAYEQYF. As DNA, the CDR3 is TGTGCCAGCAGCGTAGGGGGACTAGCGGCCGCCTACGAGCAGTACTTC.

This sequence joins TRBV4-1 and TRBJ1-1; 7 positions agree with TRBD1. Germline loops: CDR1 MGHRA, CDR2 YSYEKL. Trimming at V came to 1 base and at J to 0 bases, leaving 5 bases not matched to a gene. The CDR3 spans 16 residues. CDR3 nucleotides: TGCGCCAGCAGCCAAGTAAGAGGGGGCATGAACACTGAAGCTTTCTTT. It codes for CASSQVRGGMNTEAFF.

This clone was counted a single time. Within the sample, other DNA sequences also encode this same CDR3. V gene TRBV5-1 combines with J gene TRBJ1-1; perhaps TRBD1 as D (6 bases). V lost 4 bases and J 0 bases, leaving 10 bases between the germline ends. Germline V gene data show CDR1 as SGHRS and CDR2 as YFSETQ. The CDR3 runs 14 residues. The chain's CDR3 is CASSTGQMNTEAFF. In DNA, the CDR3 is TGCGCCAGCAGCACTGGACAGATGAACACTGAAGCTTTCTTT.

J is TRBJ1-1 and V is TRBV24-1, with 11 bases fitting TRBD1. Trimming took 9 bases from V and 3 from J; bases not matched to a gene: 5. Germline CDR1 is KGHDR and CDR2 is SFDVKD. This CDR3 contains 14 residues. The CDR3 sequence is CATRTGGRDTEAFF. The CDR3 DNA follows: TGTGCCACCCGGACAGGGGGCAGGGACACTGAAGCTTTCTTT.